This TCR beta chain comes out of a study of graft-versus-host responses after intestinal transplantation. Study at large: The whole recipient group had anti-thymocyte globulin induction followed by tacrolimus and steroids for around three years. Whole-study findings and limits: GvH clones appeared in recipient marrow, some first in ileum or blood. Early post-transplant declines in HvG were associated with peak levels of circulating GvH clones.

Using immunoSEQ multiplex PCR, the repertoire was profiled, and TCRdb retains in-frame clones only, with some absent. The sample includes just over 70,000 clones, 84% of them seen just once. Details on this clone: Antigen: not known.

V gave up 4 bases and J gave up 4 bases, with 12 bases separating them. CDR3 length: 14 amino acids. From germline, CDR1 is SGHDT and CDR2 YYEEEE. This TCR was sampled from a human donor who was the organ donor for an intestinal transplant. V and J are TRBV5-6 and TRBJ2-1, with D hard to call. The sequenced sample was unstimulated CD4+ T cells sorted from spleen or lymph node cells, obtained before transplant. The CDR3 nucleotides are TGTGCCAGCAGCCGGATCGCGGTGTACAATGAGCAGTTCTTC. As protein: CASSRIAVYNEQFF.